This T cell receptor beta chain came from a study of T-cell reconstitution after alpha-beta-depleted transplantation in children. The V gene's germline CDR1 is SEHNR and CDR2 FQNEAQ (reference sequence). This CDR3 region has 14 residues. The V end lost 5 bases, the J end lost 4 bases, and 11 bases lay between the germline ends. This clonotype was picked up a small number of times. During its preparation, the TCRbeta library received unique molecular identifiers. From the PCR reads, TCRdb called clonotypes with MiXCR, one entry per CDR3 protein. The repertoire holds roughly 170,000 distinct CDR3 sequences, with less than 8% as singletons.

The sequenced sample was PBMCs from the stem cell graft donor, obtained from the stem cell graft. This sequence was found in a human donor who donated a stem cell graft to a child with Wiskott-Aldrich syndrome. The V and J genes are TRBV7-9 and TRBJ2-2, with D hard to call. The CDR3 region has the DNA TGTGCCAGCAGCACCCATTTGAGCACCGGGGAGCTGTTTTTT. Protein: CASSTHLSTGELFF.